Listed below are T cell receptor beta chains from one sample, sequenced in a study of cytomegalovirus exposure and HLA in healthy donors. The protocol was immunoSEQ multiplex PCR, while the TCRdb copy is restricted to in-frame clones and leaves out a portion. The sample holds about 110,000 clones, 76% seen once. Sequenced: PBMCs. The receptors stem from a woman between 45 and 65 years old in good health and CMV-seropositive. CDR3s include the opening cysteine and the closing phenylalanine or tryptophan. The order of the fields is clone size, V gene, CDR3 length, CDR3 protein. For some rows the clone size is stated as once, few or many, or as a class when expanded; others skip it.

clone_size: .
v_call: TRBV15
cdr3_length: 18
cdr3_aa: CATSTGTGGDGSNQPQHF

clone_size: .
v_call: TRBV5-4
cdr3_length: 14
cdr3_aa: CASSPTGGSRGYTF

clone_size: .
v_call: TRBV5-1
cdr3_length: 16
cdr3_aa: CASSLASGGPSGTQYF

clone_size: once
v_call: TRBV1
cdr3_length: 20
cdr3_aa: CTSSPGGLAGGPRGTDTQYF

clone_size: .
v_call: TRBV7-2
cdr3_length: 15
cdr3_aa: CASSSTGNSNQPQHF

clone_size: .
v_call: TRBV29-1
cdr3_length: 16
cdr3_aa: CSVEELASGENNEQFF

clone_size: .
v_call: TRBV9
cdr3_length: 17
cdr3_aa: CASSVGAGQGAEETQYF

clone_size: .
v_call: TRBV5-1
cdr3_length: 16
cdr3_aa: CASSLEGVSLGYGYTF

clone_size: .
v_call: TRBV7-3
cdr3_length: 16
cdr3_aa: CASSSGQGPSYNEQFF

clone_size: .
v_call: TRBV5-6
cdr3_length: 14
cdr3_aa: CASRYQGWNTEAFF

clone_size: .
v_call: TRBV5-8
cdr3_length: 15
cdr3_aa: CASSLGTASGGELFF

clone_size: .
v_call: TRBV5-8
cdr3_length: 18
cdr3_aa: CASSLGLAGGPPTDTQYF

clone_size: .
v_call: TRBV21-1
cdr3_length: 15
cdr3_aa: CASSQWDREANIQYF

clone_size: once
v_call: TRBV7-2
cdr3_length: 16
cdr3_aa: CASSLAVAGSSYEQYF

clone_size: few
v_call: TRBV5-5
cdr3_length: 15
cdr3_aa: CASSLSLGLYYEQYF

clone_size: .
v_call: TRBV21-1
cdr3_length: 17
cdr3_aa: CASVNPRVGSSYNEQFF

clone_size: .
v_call: TRBV4-1
cdr3_length: 14
cdr3_aa: CASSQVGQEETQYF

clone_size: .
v_call: TRBV7-2
cdr3_length: 15
cdr3_aa: CASSLNGGQGYEQYF

clone_size: .
v_call: TRBV5-6
cdr3_length: 14
cdr3_aa: CASSLAGSNQPQHF

clone_size: .
v_call: TRBV5-1
cdr3_length: 14
cdr3_aa: CASRPGQGWDGYTF

clone_size: once
v_call: TRBV5-1
cdr3_length: 13
cdr3_aa: CASSLAGGFEAFF

clone_size: .
v_call: TRBV6-6
cdr3_length: 11
cdr3_aa: CASSANQPQHF

clone_size: .
v_call: TRBV5-1
cdr3_length: 15
cdr3_aa: CASSWTVSTNEKLFF

clone_size: .
v_call: TRBV5-1
cdr3_length: 14
cdr3_aa: CASSFSGQPYEQYF

clone_size: few
v_call: TRBV9
cdr3_length: 13
cdr3_aa: CASSTDINTEAFF

clone_size: .
v_call: TRBV5-4
cdr3_length: 14
cdr3_aa: CASSWDSGGDEQYF

clone_size: .
v_call: TRBV7-2
cdr3_length: 16
cdr3_aa: CASSHHWDRDYETQYF

clone_size: .
v_call: TRBV19
cdr3_length: 17
cdr3_aa: CASSIRSGGNSNQPQHF

clone_size: few
v_call: TRBV7-9
cdr3_length: 17
cdr3_aa: CASSLRTRERGDNEQFF

clone_size: .
v_call: TRBV10-3
cdr3_length: 15
cdr3_aa: CAISETGGETGELFF

clone_size: .
v_call: TRBV7-9
cdr3_length: 15
cdr3_aa: CASSFGRVIPGELFF

clone_size: .
v_call: TRBV28
cdr3_length: 14
cdr3_aa: CASSLRQGNQPQHF

clone_size: .
v_call: TRBV7-9
cdr3_length: 16
cdr3_aa: CSSSLWDGQGGYEQYF

clone_size: .
v_call: TRBV5-1
cdr3_length: 15
cdr3_aa: CASSLGGGNYNEQFF

clone_size: few
v_call: TRBV11-1
cdr3_length: 16
cdr3_aa: CASSPRTGVQVGELFF

clone_size: .
v_call: TRBV16
cdr3_length: 14
cdr3_aa: CASRPHRANQPQHF

clone_size: few
v_call: TRBV2
cdr3_length: 15
cdr3_aa: CASDFGTSGSYEQYF

clone_size: few
v_call: TRBV5-1
cdr3_length: 17
cdr3_aa: CASSLAGRTGSNYGYTF

clone_size: .
v_call: TRBV4-2
cdr3_length: 14
cdr3_aa: CASSPGQGPDTQYF

clone_size: .
v_call: TRBV18
cdr3_length: 15
cdr3_aa: CASSPPLGSRYEQYF

clone_size: .
v_call: TRBV7-2
cdr3_length: 16
cdr3_aa: CASSLVLGGTQETQYF

clone_size: few
v_call: TRBV5-4
cdr3_length: 16
cdr3_aa: CASSPGPSAGANGLTF

clone_size: .
v_call: TRBV7-3
cdr3_length: 14
cdr3_aa: CASSDGTGYTEAFF

clone_size: few
v_call: TRBV29-1
cdr3_length: 13
cdr3_aa: CSVEETVNTEAFF

clone_size: .
v_call: TRBV7-2
cdr3_length: 12
cdr3_aa: CASRTQGAEAFF

clone_size: .
v_call: TRBV21-1
cdr3_length: 16
cdr3_aa: CASSRRTSGRYNEQFF